This TCR beta chain was sequenced for a study of T cell responses to AZD1222 COVID-19 vaccine (dated by TCRdb to about 2021). Background for the entire study: AZD1222 recipients whose second dose came at about 4 weeks and those whose second dose came at about 12 weeks were combined into one group, since spike-specific TCR depth and breadth did not differ between the two schedules. TCR sequencing covered approximately 230 trial participants: 200 to 210 given two doses of AZD1222 and 26 given two doses of MenACWY control vaccine. Trial participants were enrolled by age into subgroups of 18-55, 56-69 and 70-plus years, and around 150, 28 and 57 TCR-sequenced participants, respectively, were included in these subgroups. Beyond this particular receptor, the publication reports: Vaccine-associated CD4 TCRs spanned the whole spike protein, with dominant responses in regions 160-218 and 743-854. Only five or six AZD1222 recipients were SARS-CoV-2 seropositive at baseline, limiting conclusions about previously exposed vaccinees. No day 14 peak-response samples were available, so repertoires were characterized only after the peak T cell response. Participants were mostly white British, with more females than males. The authors suggested clonal diversity may have been underestimated. A significant rise in spike-specific TCR breadth and depth was observed after two AZD1222 doses relative to day 0 and relative to MenACWY recipients. In the small 56-69-year group, the increase in depth fell short of significance, most likely because of low power. Epitopes outside the regions mutated in the B.1.351 and B.1.1.7 variants were reportedly recognized by nearly half of the unique spike-specific TCRs.

The sample's time point label, in plain terms: baseline before first vaccination. Vaccinee samples were obtained from the UK trials COV001 and COV002, which included a single-blind randomized controlled phase 2/3 trial of AZD1222 (ChAdOx1 nCoV-19) in healthy adults. Trial participant PBMC samples were collected at day 0 and day 28 after the second dose for TCRbeta chain sequencing. The CDR3 regions of human TCRbeta chains were subjected to immunosequencing. On the study's bioinformatics: Repertoire TCRs were matched against a reference library of SARS-CoV-2-specific TCRs generated with the MIRA antigen-specificity platform. Breadth was defined as the fraction of unique TCRs that were SARS-CoV-2-associated. Depth was defined as the fraction of total T cells that were SARS-CoV-2-associated. Using the MIRA data, every spike-specific TCR was mapped to the spike region that the TCR reacted to and assigned to either a CD4 or a CD8 class. Log10-transformed breadth and depth values were compared by one-way ANOVA with Sidak's multiple comparisons tests. TCRdb limited this immuneACCESS table to in-frame rearrangements with V and J called. A share of clones is missing; checked studies link under half to unresolved V genes, and the rest is unexplained. From that table come the V and J calls and clone size; the DNA was used to work out D and trimming. This sample comprises under 200,000 clones, around 93% of them detected only once. Over 1.5% of the sample is taken by the ten largest.

As regards this clone: Its cognate antigen has yet to be identified. No much larger clone exists at a distance of one base, and base qualities are not known.

Measured from the cysteine to the phenylalanine, the CDR3 is 14 residues long. Kept here is only the CDR3 DNA, which spans 42 bases and is read in frame from base 1. CDR1 SGHTS and CDR2 YDEGEE are derived from the germline V gene. V sheds 4 bases and J sheds 0 bases, leaving 10 bases between their ends. The source is an adult in good health. Sequenced material: peripheral blood, taken on day 0 of AZD1222 vaccination. The chain was built from TRBV5-8 and TRBJ1-1; the D gene is possibly TRBD1, with 6 bases matching. The CDR3 protein: CASSKDRLNTEAFF. The DNA is TGTGCCAGCAGCAAAGACAGGTTGAACACTGAAGCTTTCTTT.